The present T cell receptor (beta chain) was sequenced within a study of blood T cells in healthy people across ages. This clonotype was found once. A much larger clonotype is one base distant, so this may be a read error. Together with a sample-barcoded 5' primer, a J-beta primer mix was included in a second PCR lasting about 6 to 11 cycles. One entry per CDR3 protein results from TCRdb running MiXCR on the 5' RACE reads. The sample yields about 700,000 distinct CDR3 sequences, less than 40% seen once. The CDR3 covers 14 residues. Germline CDR1 SGHTS, CDR2 YDEGEE. The sequenced sample consisted of blood. This clonotype originated in a woman at least 80 years old in good health. The V gene is TRBV5-8, the J gene TRBJ2-3; unclear D gene. The CDR3 DNA sequence: TGTGCCAGCAGCTTGAATCTCGGCACAGATATGCAGTATTTT. It encodes CASSLNLGTDMQYF.